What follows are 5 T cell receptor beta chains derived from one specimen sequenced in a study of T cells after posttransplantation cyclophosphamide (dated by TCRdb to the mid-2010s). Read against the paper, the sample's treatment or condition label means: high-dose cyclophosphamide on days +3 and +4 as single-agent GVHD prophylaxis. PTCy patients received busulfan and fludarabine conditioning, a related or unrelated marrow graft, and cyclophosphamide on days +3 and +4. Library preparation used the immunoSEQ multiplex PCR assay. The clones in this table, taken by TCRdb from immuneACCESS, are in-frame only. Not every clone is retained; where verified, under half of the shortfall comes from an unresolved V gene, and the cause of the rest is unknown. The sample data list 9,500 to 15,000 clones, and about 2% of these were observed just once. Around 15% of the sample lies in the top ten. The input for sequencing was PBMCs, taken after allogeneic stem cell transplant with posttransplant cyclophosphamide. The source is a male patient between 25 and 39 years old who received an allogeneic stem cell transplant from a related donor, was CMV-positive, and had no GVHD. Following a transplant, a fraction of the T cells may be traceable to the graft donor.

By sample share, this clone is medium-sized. Written as DNA, the CDR3 is TGTGCCAGCAGCCATGGGGGGGACACTGAAGCTTTCTTT. This gives the protein CASSHGGDTEAFF. The rearrangement joins TRBV27 to TRBJ1-1, with a weak D call TRBD1 (5 bases). This CDR3 is 13 amino acids long. The germline V and J ends were trimmed by 6 bases and 3 bases, with 11 bases remaining between them. Germline lookup yields CDR1 MNHEY and CDR2 SMNVEV (reference sequence).

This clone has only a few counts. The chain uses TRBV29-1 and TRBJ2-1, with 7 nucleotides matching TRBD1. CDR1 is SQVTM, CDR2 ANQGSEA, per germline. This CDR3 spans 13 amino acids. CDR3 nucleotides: TGCAGGGGGGAGACAGGGCAATACAATGAGCAGTTCTTC. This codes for CRGETGQYNEQFF.

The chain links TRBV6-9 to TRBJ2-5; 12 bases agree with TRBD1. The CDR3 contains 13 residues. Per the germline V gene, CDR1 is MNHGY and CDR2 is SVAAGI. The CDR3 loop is CPGDRGRRGAQYF. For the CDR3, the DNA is TGTCCCGGGGACAGGGGGCGCCGTGGGGCCCAGTACTTC.

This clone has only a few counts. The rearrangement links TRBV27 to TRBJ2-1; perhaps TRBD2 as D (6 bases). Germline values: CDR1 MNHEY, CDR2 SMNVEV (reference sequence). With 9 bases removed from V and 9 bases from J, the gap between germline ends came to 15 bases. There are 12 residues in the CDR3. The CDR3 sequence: CASTRGGGEQFF. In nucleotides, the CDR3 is TGTGCCAGTACTAGGGGAGGAGGTGAGCAGTTCTTC.

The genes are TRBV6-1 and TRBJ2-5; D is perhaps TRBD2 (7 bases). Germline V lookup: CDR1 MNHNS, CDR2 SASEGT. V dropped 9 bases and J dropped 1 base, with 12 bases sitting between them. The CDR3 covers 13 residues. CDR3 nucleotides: TGTGCCAGGGGGGGGGCGGGCCAAGAGACCCAGTACTTC. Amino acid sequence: CARGGAGQETQYF.